Shown below are 3 T cell receptor beta chains from a single sample sequenced in a study of CD8 T cells in Susac syndrome (dated by TCRdb to the late 2010s). The method behind the library was the immunoSEQ multiplex PCR assay. RNA was extracted using the RNeasy kit, and roughly 0.45 to 1 ug of the RNA was reverse transcribed with random hexamers. In TCRdb, the public reads were trimmed at Q25 with fastp and aligned with MiXCR, with productive beta chains retained. Here each entry gathers all rows of one CDR3 protein and keeps the most common genes and DNA. In this sample the table shows around 110,000 distinct CDR3 sequences, roughly 95% of which occur a single time. The top ten hold 0.11% to 0.15% of the sample. Sequenced input: CD4+ T cells from PBMCs. These receptors were obtained from a human donor with Susac syndrome.

The chain carries TRBV29-1 and TRBJ1-4; D is unclear. Germline CDR1 reads SQVTM; CDR2 reads ANQGSEA. V gave up 5 bases and J gave up 4 bases, with 8 bases separating them. CDR3 size: 12 residues. The CDR3, as DNA: TGCAGCGTTCGGGCAGATAATGAAAAACTGTTTTTT. Encoded protein: CSVRADNEKLFF.

The rearrangement links TRBV11-2 to TRBJ1-1; a weak D match, TRBD1 (5 bases). This CDR3 has 12 residues. V gave up 5 bases and J gave up 7 bases, with 11 bases separating them. Per the germline V gene, CDR1 is SGHAT and CDR2 is FQNNGV. CDR3 in DNA: TGTGCCAGCAGCAGGGGCGCCGGTGAAGCTTTCTTT. Translation gives CASSRGAGEAFF. The full variable domain, with the rest looked up from reference TRBV11-2 and TRBJ1-1, is EAGVAQSPRYKIIEKRQSVAFWCNPISGHATLYWYQQILGQGPKLLIQFQNNGVVDDSQLPKDRFSAERLKGVDSTLKIQPAKLEDSAVYLCASSRGAGEAFFGQGTRLTVV.

The rearrangement joins TRBV7-2 to TRBJ2-7; TRBD2 matches 12 bases. V shed 1 base and J 6 bases; nucleotides not matched to a gene: 4. From germline, CDR1 is SGHTA and CDR2 FQGNSA. The CDR3 contains 15 residues. The CDR3 loop reads CASSLEPSGRVEQYF. The CDR3 region has the DNA TGTGCCAGCAGCTTAGAGCCTAGCGGGAGGGTCGAGCAGTACTTC.